These 16 T cell receptor beta chains share one sample of origin, sequenced in a study of blood T cell repertoires in COVID-19. Method: immunoSEQ multiplex PCR; TCRdb's copy keeps in-frame clones and lacks some. The sample lists approximately 200,000 clones, 89% occurring once. The sequenced material came from PBMCs or T cells enriched from blood (not recorded which). These receptors all stem from a woman between 35 and 50 years old with acute COVID-19.

This clone has more than one count but fewer than ten. This chain joins TRBV27 and TRBJ2-2; 13 positions match TRBD2. The CDR3 loop spans 18 amino acids. V lost 7 bases to trimming and J lost 4 bases; unmatched junction nucleotides: 12. Germline V gene data show CDR1 as MNHEY and CDR2 as SMNVEV (reference sequence). This CDR3 reads CASTILPRTSGSTGELFF. CDR3 bases: TGTGCCAGCACAATTCTTCCTCGGACTAGCGGGAGCACCGGGGAGCTGTTTTTT.

This clone was counted between two and nine times. The V and J genes are TRBV7-2 and TRBJ2-1, with TRBD2 matching 8 bases. J was trimmed by 2 bases and V by 3 bases; bases with no gene match: 3. Germline-derived CDR1 and CDR2 are SGHTA and FQGNSA. The CDR3 covers 15 residues. CDR3 DNA: TGTGCCAGCAGCTTTAGCGGGAACACCTACAATGAGCAGTTCTTC. Residues: CASSFSGNTYNEQFF.

The chain uses TRBV7-2 and TRBJ2-2; maybe TRBD2 (6 bases). Germline CDR1 is SGHTA and CDR2 is FQGNSA. Trimming cost V 5 bases and J 7 bases, with 11 bases left between them. There are 13 residues in the CDR3. The CDR3 loop is CASSPRRGGELFF. Written as DNA, the CDR3 is TGTGCCAGCAGCCCCCGGAGGGGCGGGGAGCTGTTTTTT.

The chain uses TRBV19 and TRBJ1-6; 9 bases fit TRBD1. The CDR3 spans 16 residues. The trim removed 5 bases at V and 5 bases at J, leaving 7 bases unmatched. Germline CDR1 reads LNHDA; CDR2 reads SQIVND (reference sequence). DNA of the CDR3: TGTGCCAGTAGTCCGGGACAGGGACGTGATAATTCACCCCTCCACTTT. Amino acid sequence: CASSPGQGRDNSPLHF. Drawing the rest from reference TRBV19 and TRBJ1-6, the complete variable domain is DGGITQSPKYLFRKEGQNVTLSCEQNLNHDAMYWYRQDPGQGLRLIYYSQIVNDFQKGDIAEGYSVSREKKESFPLTVTSAQKNPTAFYLCASSPGQGRDNSPLHFGNGTRLTVT.

CDR3 region: CASRGVANTGELFF. The CDR3 nucleotides are TGTGCCAGCAGGGGAGTCGCGAACACCGGGGAGCTGTTTTTT. This chain links TRBV2 with TRBJ2-2, with a possible D match to TRBD2 (5 bases). The CDR3 totals 14 residues. Trimming cost V 6 bases and J 0 bases, with 8 bases left between them. The germline V gene encodes CDR1 SNHLY and CDR2 FYNNEI.

The chain carries TRBV7-2 and TRBJ1-5; 9 bases agree with TRBD1. This CDR3 is built from 17 residues. V gave up 5 bases and J gave up 4 bases; unmatched junction bases: 12. CDR1 and CDR2 (germline): SGHTA, FQGNSA. DNA of the CDR3: TGTGCCAGCAGCCCCTTGGACAGGGGAAGGGGTAATCAGCCCCAGCATTTT. This translates into CASSPLDRGRGNQPQHF.

This clone was counted once. The chain couples TRBV29-1 to TRBJ2-1; D perhaps matches TRBD1 (5 bases). The CDR3 has 12 amino acids. The germline V and J ends were trimmed by 1 base and 10 bases, with 11 bases remaining between them. Germline-derived CDR1 and CDR2 are SQVTM and ANQGSEA. CDR3 protein: CSVEGGPKEQFF. The CDR3 nucleotides read TGCAGCGTTGAAGGGGGCCCCAAAGAGCAGTTCTTC.

This rearrangement joins TRBV6-5 to TRBJ1-2; 8 positions match TRBD1. V gave up 4 bases and J gave up 4 bases; unmatched junction bases: 11. The germline V gene encodes CDR1 MNHEY and CDR2 SVGAGI. There are 16 residues in the CDR3. This chain's CDR3 is CASSSSQGVDGYGYTF. In nucleotides, the CDR3 is TGTGCCAGCAGTTCATCACAGGGGGTGGATGGCTATGGCTACACCTTC.

The rearrangement uses TRBV15 and TRBJ2-1; 15 positions match TRBD2. The CDR3 consists of 15 residues. Germline-derived CDR1 and CDR2 are LNHNV and YYDKDF (reference sequence). V shed 5 bases, J shed 9 bases, and the junction held 5 bases outside the gene matches. CDR3 region: CATSGGTSGRSEQFF. In DNA, the CDR3 is TGTGCCACCAGCGGCGGGACTAGCGGGAGGAGTGAGCAGTTCTTC.

The chain recombines TRBV19 with TRBJ1-1, with unresolved D. Germline loops: CDR1 LNHDA, CDR2 SQIVND (reference sequence). This CDR3 is built from 15 residues. Trimming removed 6 bases at V and 4 bases at J, with 18 bases between. The CDR3 DNA sequence: TGTGCCAGTAGATTACCGGGCTTGGGGAGCACTGAAGCTTTCTTT. It specifies CASRLPGLGSTEAFF.

V and J are TRBV7-8 and TRBJ2-2, with D possibly matching TRBD2 (6 bases). The germline V gene encodes CDR1 SGHVS and CDR2 FQNEAQ. The V gene lost 3 bases and the J gene lost 2 bases, with 10 bases spanning the gap. This CDR3 is 15 amino acids long. The CDR3 bases are TGTGCCAGCAGCTTCGGGGGAGATAACACCGGGGAGCTGTTTTTT. The encoded protein is CASSFGGDNTGELFF.

This clone was seen only once. The genes are TRBV4-3 and TRBJ1-2, with D perhaps TRBD1 (6 bases). V was clipped by 1 base and J by 4 bases, with 19 bases between them. Germline V gives CDR1 LGHNA, CDR2 YSLEER. The CDR3 is 17 amino acids. CDR3 nucleotide sequence: TGCGCCAGCAGCCAAGTATCCCCCCCAGGGGCCCTCTATGGCTACACCTTC. Translating gives CASSQVSPPGALYGYTF.

The V call is TRBV29-1, the J call TRBJ2-5; TRBD2 agrees at 7 bases. This CDR3 spans 16 amino acids. The germline V gene has CDR1 SQVTM and CDR2 ANQGSEA. The J segment lost 5 bases and the V segment lost 2 bases, leaving 14 bases of the junction unmatched. The CDR3 spells CSVEQRGLILGETQYF. The CDR3 region has the DNA TGCAGCGTTGAACAACGGGGACTAATCCTGGGGGAGACCCAGTACTTC.

The CDR3 protein is CASSPGQVATNEKLFF. For the CDR3, the DNA is TGTGCCAGCTCACCCGGACAGGTTGCAACTAATGAAAAACTGTTTTTT. The rearrangement links TRBV18 to TRBJ1-4, with 7 bases matching TRBD1. V was pared by 3 bases and J by 0 bases, with 4 bases of the junction left unmatched. This CDR3 contains 16 residues. Looked up from germline, CDR1 is KGHSH and CDR2 is LQKENI.

The genes are TRBV20-1 and TRBJ2-7; TRBD2 agrees at 10 bases. Germline V lookup: CDR1 DFQATT, CDR2 SNEGSKA (reference sequence). This CDR3 is built from 14 residues. The V segment lost 3 bases and the J segment 4 bases; nucleotides outside the gene matches: 6. The CDR3 protein is CSASTPSGGYEQYF. In DNA form, the CDR3 reads TGCAGTGCTAGTACTCCTAGCGGGGGTTACGAGCAGTACTTC.

The chain is built from TRBV5-1 and TRBJ2-3, with 7 bases identical to TRBD1. The ends lost 4 bases at V and 0 bases at J; junction bases unmatched: 5. The germline V gene has CDR1 SGHRS and CDR2 YFSETQ. The CDR3 runs to 15 residues. The chain's CDR3 is CASSRGQISTDTQYF. The CDR3 coding sequence is TGCGCCAGCAGCCGGGGACAGATAAGCACAGATACGCAGTATTTT.